These T cell receptor beta chains were read from a single sample in a study of shared clonotypes between healthy human individuals. This table comes from immunoSEQ multiplex PCR, and its TCRdb copy is limited to in-frame clones, with some not included. The repertoire includes about 1.5 million clones, approximately 97% of them detected once, and 1.2% sits in the top ten. The material sequenced was naive CD4+ T cells sorted from blood. The receptors originated from a man aged 30 to 39 in good health. The CDR3 runs from the conserved cysteine through the conserved F or W. A D gene is named only where the DNA matches it firmly. The size of a clone is reported for some rows only, either as once, few or many, or as a class for expanded clones.

>TRBV5-4|TRBD1|once|TRBJ2-7
CASSLKGAPEQYF
TGTGCCAGCAGCTTGAAGGGGGCACCTGAGCAGTACTTC
>TRBV5-5|NA|NA|TRBJ2-7
CASSPGPGLRTYEQYF
TGTGCCAGCAGCCCGGGACCGGGGTTGAGAACCTACGAGCAGTACTTC
>TRBV28|NA|NA|TRBJ2-7
CASSLVSPVGEQYF
TGTGCCAGCAGTTTGGTGAGTCCGGTCGGCGAGCAGTACTTC
>TRBV29-1|NA|NA|TRBJ2-3
CSVAGSPSTDTQYF
TGCAGCGTTGCCGGGAGCCCGAGCACAGATACGCAGTATTTT
>TRBV9|TRBD1|NA|TRBJ1-3
CASSPRTGTRRSGNTIYF
TGTGCCAGCAGCCCCCGGACAGGGACGCGGCGATCTGGAAACACCATATATTTT
>TRBV2|NA|few|TRBJ2-5
CASSPKRAQYF
TGTGCCAGCAGCCCCAAGAGAGCCCAGTACTTC
>TRBV5-1|NA|NA|TRBJ2-5
CASKGGRETQYF
TGCGCCAGCAAAGGTGGAAGAGAGACCCAGTACTTC
>TRBV27|TRBD1|NA|TRBJ1-5
CASKPGTGRNQPQHF
TGTGCCAGCAAACCCGGGACAGGGCGGAATCAGCCCCAGCATTTT
>TRBV5-1|TRBD1|NA|TRBJ1-3
CASSSPSQGNRNTIYF
TGCGCCAGCAGCTCCCCCTCACAGGGGAATAGAAACACCATATATTTT
>TRBV7-6|TRBD1|NA|TRBJ2-7
CASSNTGTDSYEQYF
TGTGCCAGCAGCAACACAGGGACAGACTCCTACGAGCAGTACTTC
>TRBV5-5|NA|NA|TRBJ2-7
CASRVQGTYEQYF
TGTGCCAGCAGAGTTCAGGGAACCTACGAGCAGTACTTC
>TRBV18|NA|once|TRBJ1-5
CASSPFREQPQHF
TGTGCCAGCTCACCCTTCAGGGAACAGCCCCAGCATTTT
>TRBV5-1|TRBD1|NA|TRBJ1-2
CASSSTPGGAGYTF
TGCGCCAGCAGCTCCACCCCAGGGGGCGCCGGCTACACCTTC
>TRBV7-8|NA|NA|TRBJ2-5
CASSPRGTETQYF
TGTGCCAGCAGCCCGAGGGGGACGGAGACCCAGTACTTC
>TRBV19|NA|NA|TRBJ2-5
CASSEWGGLETQYF
TGTGCCAGTAGTGAGTGGGGGGGGCTTGAGACCCAGTACTTC
>TRBV7-6|NA|NA|TRBJ2-5
CASSPRELGRETQYF
TGTGCCAGCAGCCCCAGGGAGCTGGGAAGAGAGACCCAGTACTTC
>TRBV19|TRBD2|NA|TRBJ2-1
CASSKRLAGTNEQFF
TGTGCCAGTAGTAAACGACTAGCGGGAACCAATGAGCAGTTCTTC
>TRBV30|NA|once|TRBJ2-5
CAWSVRPTRTQYF
TGTGCCTGGAGTGTACGGCCCACGAGGACCCAGTACTTC
>TRBV7-9|NA|NA|TRBJ2-5
CASSYWDMQETQYF
TGTGCCAGCAGCTACTGGGACATGCAAGAGACCCAGTACTTC
>TRBV5-1|NA|NA|TRBJ1-2
CASSRADGYGYTF
TGCGCCAGCAGCCGAGCGGACGGGTATGGCTACACCTTC
>TRBV19|TRBD1|once|TRBJ2-3
CASSRGQGGSDTQYF
TGTGCCAGTAGTCGGGGACAGGGAGGGTCAGATACGCAGTATTTT
>TRBV5-6|NA|NA|TRBJ2-3
CASSHGKDTQYF
TGTGCCAGCAGCCATGGGAAAGATACGCAGTATTTT
>TRBV2|NA|NA|TRBJ2-3
CASSVVGREAADTQYF
TGTGCCAGCAGCGTAGTGGGCAGGGAAGCGGCAGATACGCAGTATTTT
>TRBV5-6|NA|NA|TRBJ2-1
CASSFLRNYNEQFF
TGTGCCAGCAGCTTTCTTAGGAACTACAATGAGCAGTTCTTC
>TRBV6-5|NA|NA|TRBJ2-1
CASRHRQIYNEQFF
TGTGCCAGCAGACACCGACAGATCTACAATGAGCAGTTCTTC
>TRBV5-5|NA|NA|TRBJ2-7
CASSLVGYMDEQYF
TGTGCCAGCAGCTTGGTGGGATATATGGACGAGCAGTACTTC
>TRBV7-2|TRBD1|NA|TRBJ1-1
CASSLRQGGGFFF
TGTGCCAGCAGCCTCCGACAGGGAGGAGGTTTTTTCTTT
>TRBV18|TRBD2|NA|TRBJ2-5
CASSPFLAGETETQYF
TGTGCCAGCTCACCATTTCTAGCGGGAGAAACGGAGACCCAGTACTTC
>TRBV5-4|TRBD1|NA|TRBJ2-2
CASLDRDNTGELFF
TGTGCCAGTTTGGACAGGGACAACACCGGGGAGCTGTTTTTT
>TRBV2|NA|NA|TRBJ1-4
CASSEVGRPNEKLFF
TGTGCCAGCAGTGAAGTCGGCAGACCTAATGAAAAACTGTTTTTT
>TRBV5-4|NA|NA|TRBJ2-7
CASSLWGRRTATADEQYF
TGTGCCAGCAGCTTGTGGGGACGGCGGACTGCTACTGCGGACGAGCAGTACTTC
>TRBV29-1|TRBD2|once|TRBJ2-2
CSVSGVTGELFF
TGCAGCGTTAGCGGGGTAACCGGGGAGCTGTTTTTT
>TRBV6-6|NA|NA|TRBJ2-7
CASSYGADLNYEQYF
TGTGCCAGCAGTTACGGAGCCGACCTAAACTACGAGCAGTACTTC
>TRBV11-2|NA|NA|TRBJ2-1
CASSYGSLGNNNEQFF
TGTGCCAGCAGCTACGGTTCTCTCGGGAACAACAATGAGCAGTTCTTC
>TRBV5-1|TRBD1|once|TRBJ2-7
CASSLDRGRIYEQYF
TGCGCCAGCAGCTTGGACAGGGGTAGAATCTACGAGCAGTACTTC
>TRBV28|NA|NA|TRBJ1-1
CASSLGPGGRTEAFF
TGTGCCAGCAGTTTGGGGCCCGGGGGGCGGACTGAAGCTTTCTTT
>TRBV11-2|TRBD1|NA|TRBJ1-1
CASSFPRGRGNTEAFF
TGTGCCAGCAGCTTTCCCAGGGGGCGCGGGAACACTGAAGCTTTCTTT
>TRBV9|NA|NA|TRBJ2-3
CASSVVTTDTQYF
TGTGCCAGCAGCGTAGTAACCACAGATACGCAGTATTTT
>TRBV14|NA|NA|TRBJ2-3
CASSPLDSDTQYF
TGTGCCAGCAGCCCCCTTGATTCCGATACGCAGTATTTT
>TRBV19|NA|once|TRBJ1-5
CASSMNLGRDYSNQPQHF
TGTGCCAGTAGTATGAACCTTGGCAGGGACTATAGCAATCAGCCCCAGCATTTT
>TRBV7-3|NA|NA|TRBJ2-7
CASSGRSSYEQYF
TGTGCCAGCAGCGGAAGAAGCTCCTACGAGCAGTACTTC
>TRBV27|NA|NA|TRBJ1-1
CASSLQALGTEAFF
TGTGCCAGCAGTTTACAGGCCCTAGGCACTGAAGCTTTCTTT
>TRBV9|TRBD1|NA|TRBJ1-4
CASSGRDRSEKLFF
TGTGCCAGCAGCGGCCGGGACAGGTCTGAAAAACTGTTTTTT
>TRBV10-3|NA|NA|TRBJ1-3
CAISEQQGLGNTIYF
TGTGCCATCAGTGAGCAGCAGGGGCTCGGAAACACCATATATTTT
>TRBV7-9|NA|NA|TRBJ2-7
CASSLGLASTYEQYF
TGTGCCAGCAGCTTAGGGCTAGCGAGCACCTACGAGCAGTACTTC